The 26 T cell receptor beta chains below all came from one sample that was sequenced in a study of Ad26.COV2.S vaccination and SARS-CoV-2 variants. The assay was immunoSEQ multiplex PCR, and TCRdb's table has in-frame clones only and misses some. The sample contains about 350,000 clones, about 88% of which appear only once. The treatment here: roughly 20 received Ad26.COV2.S at low or high dose, single or two shots; several received placebo; per-sample allocation not given. Samples analyzed were those drawn on day 63 after the first vaccine or placebo injection. This material consisted of peripheral blood, taken in a trial of Ad26.COV2.S vaccine versus placebo. The source of these receptors is a person between 18 and 65 years old who received the Ad26.COV2.S COVID-19 vaccine or a placebo.

CDR3 sequence: CASSQGAGTSYNEQFF. CDR3 in DNA: TGTGCCAGCTCACAAGGAGCGGGGACCTCCTACAATGAGCAGTTCTTC. The chain is built from TRBV18 and TRBJ2-1; 7 nucleotides agree with TRBD2. Losses at the gene ends were 4 bases for V and 0 bases for J; bases not matched to a gene: 6. This CDR3 region has 16 residues. The germline CDR1 and CDR2 sequences are KGHSH and LQKENI.

This clone was observed a few times. The chain carries TRBV2 and TRBJ2-1; D unresolved. The CDR3 sequence is 12 residues long. V was cut by 6 bases and J by 8 bases, with 11 bases left in between. Germline assignment: CDR1 SNHLY and CDR2 FYNNEI. The CDR3 bases are TGTGCCAGCAGACTTTTTCCGGATGAGCAGTTCTTC. This gives the protein CASRLFPDEQFF.

This chain links TRBV7-2 with TRBJ1-3, with D uncertain. The CDR3 length is 16 residues. Trimming shortened V by 1 base and J by 0 bases, and 10 bases separated the two germline ends. CDR1 and CDR2 from the germline V gene are SGHTA and FQGNSA. This chain's CDR3 is CASSLVIRSSGNTIYF. The CDR3 coding sequence is TGTGCCAGCAGCTTAGTAATTCGGAGCTCTGGAAACACCATATATTTT.

The rearrangement links TRBV11-2 to TRBJ1-1, with TRBD1 identical over 7 bases. The CDR3 is 15 amino acids. CDR1 and CDR2 from the germline V gene are SGHAT and FQNNGV. V trimming: 1 base; J trimming: 1 base; junction bases outside the gene matches: 3. The CDR3 region has the DNA TGTGCCAGCAGCTTAGTCCGGGACAGGAACACTGAAGCTTTCTTT. Protein product: CASSLVRDRNTEAFF.

The chain is built from TRBV18 and TRBJ2-1, with a weak D call TRBD2 (7 bases). V was pared by 3 bases and J by 5 bases, with 17 bases between. The CDR3 is 16 residues long. The germline V gene encodes CDR1 KGHSH and CDR2 LQKENI. This chain's CDR3 is CASSPTWGGPDNEQFF. The CDR3 region has the DNA TGTGCCAGCTCACCGACTTGGGGGGGGCCCGACAATGAGCAGTTCTTC.

Only a few counts were recorded for this clone. The CDR3 DNA reads TGTGCCAGCCCGGGACAACCCACCGGGGAGCTGTTTTTT. It specifies CASPGQPTGELFF. The chain is built from TRBV18 and TRBJ2-2; tentatively, D is TRBD1 (6 bases). From germline, CDR1 is KGHSH and CDR2 LQKENI. This CDR3 contains 13 residues. V was pared by 8 bases and J by 4 bases, with 11 bases between.

The DNA for the CDR3 is TGTGCCAGCAGCTCCGGGACAGGGGAAGCTTTCTTT. Its translation: CASSSGTGEAFF. The chain joins TRBV28 to TRBJ1-1; 9 nucleotides align to TRBD1. The V gene end was trimmed by 6 bases and the J gene end by 8 bases; junction bases not matched to a gene: 4. The CDR3 length is 12 residues. Per the germline V gene, CDR1 is MDHEN and CDR2 is SYDVKM.

The J gene is TRBJ1-1, the V gene TRBV25-1; 11 positions match TRBD1. The CDR3 length is 15 residues. Per germline, CDR1 MGHDK and CDR2 SYGVNS. V lost 2 bases and J lost 4; bases outside the gene matches: 3. In DNA, the CDR3 is TGTGCCAGCAGTGAAGGACAGGGGGCTGTCACTGAAGCTTTCTTT. It specifies CASSEGQGAVTEAFF.

As for this clone: The junction departs from the called germline gene at one end, perhaps through a read error. The chain employs TRBV6-2 or TRBV6-3 and TRBJ1-2; TRBD1 agrees at 7 bases. This CDR3 is built from 12 residues. Germline loops: CDR1 MNHEY, CDR2 SVGEGT. The CDR3 region is CASSAGDSRDYF. For the CDR3, the DNA is TGTGCCAGCAGCGCCGGGGACAGCCGGGATTACTTC.

V and J are TRBV6-2 or TRBV6-3 and TRBJ1-2, with a possible D match to TRBD1 (5 bases). Looked up from germline, CDR1 is MNHEY and CDR2 is SVGEGT. Deletions cut 4 bases from V and 7 bases from J, with 10 bases between. This CDR3 region has 12 residues. The DNA of the CDR3 is TGTGCCAGCAGTTCGCAGGGAGTTGGCTACACCTTC. Translated: CASSSQGVGYTF.

The chain joins TRBV29-1 to TRBJ1-1, with a possible D match to TRBD1 (5 bases). Germline V lookup: CDR1 SQVTM, CDR2 ANQGSEA. The CDR3 contains 15 residues. Between the trimmed V and J ends, which lost 5 bases and 1 base, there was a span of 17 bases. In DNA form, the CDR3 reads TGCAGCGTTTACCCACGTCTGGGGGAGAACACTGAAGCTTTCTTT. This codes for CSVYPRLGENTEAFF.

This sequence joins TRBV24-1 and TRBJ2-3, with 9 nucleotides matching TRBD2. Germline values: CDR1 KGHDR, CDR2 SFDVKD. CDR3 length: 15 residues. J was trimmed by 2 bases and V by 10 bases; bases with no gene match: 9. The CDR3: CATDRAGGPTDTQYF. The DNA for the CDR3 is TGTGCCACGGATCGGGCGGGAGGGCCCACAGATACGCAGTATTTT.

In DNA, the CDR3 is TGTGCCAGCAGTGAAATCGGTGGGCGCTCACCCCTCCACTTT. Protein product: CASSEIGGRSPLHF. The chain is built from TRBV6-1 and TRBJ1-6; D call uncertain. Per germline, CDR1 MNHNS and CDR2 SASEGT. The CDR3 consists of 14 residues. Trimming cost V 2 bases and J 10 bases, with 12 bases left between them.

The gene calls are TRBV5-4 and TRBJ1-2; D is ambiguous. V lost 1 base to trimming and J lost 3 bases, with 13 bases between them. The CDR3 length is 15 residues. Per germline, CDR1 SGHNT and CDR2 YYREEE (reference sequence). The CDR3, as DNA: TGTGCCAGCAGCTTGTATCCCCCACGGGACTATGGCTACACCTTC. Residues: CASSLYPPRDYGYTF.

The chain uses TRBV30 and TRBJ2-3, with TRBD2 matching over 7 bases. Trimming cost V 2 bases and J 3 bases; bases outside gene matches: 8. This CDR3 has 15 amino acids. Per germline, CDR1 GTSNPN and CDR2 SVGIG (reference sequence). The CDR3 sequence is CAWSSGGGRTDTQYF. CDR3 nucleotides: TGTGCCTGGAGTTCTGGGGGGGGAAGGACAGATACGCAGTATTTT.

This chain connects TRBV5-5 to TRBJ2-4; tentatively, D is TRBD2 (7 bases). Germline CDR1 and CDR2: SGHKS and YYEKEE (reference sequence). This CDR3 has 14 amino acids. Trimming cost V 5 bases and J 7 bases, with 16 bases left between them. CDR3 DNA: TGTGCCAGCAGGTTCGGGGGGCTGAGGAACATTCAGTACTTC. Its protein is CASRFGGLRNIQYF.

This sequence joins TRBV9 and TRBJ2-1; no reliable D call. The CDR3 is 14 residues long. V dropped 3 bases and J dropped 8 bases, with 15 bases sitting between them. Germline V gene data show CDR1 as SGDLS and CDR2 as YYNGEE. The CDR3 coding sequence is TGTGCCAGCAGCGAATCGCTATTCGCCTATGAGCAGTTCTTC. The encoded protein is CASSESLFAYEQFF.

The chain has TRBV6-5 and TRBJ2-5; D is ambiguous. Looked up from germline, CDR1 is MNHEY and CDR2 is SVGAGI. Trimming stripped 0 bases from V and 5 bases from J, with 7 bases between. CDR3 size: 13 residues. Written as DNA, the CDR3 is TGTGCCAGCAGTTACTCGAGTCCCGAGACCCAGTACTTC. Its translation is CASSYSSPETQYF.

The V gene is TRBV19, the J gene TRBJ1-5, with D unclear. Trimming pared 1 base from V and 2 bases from J, leaving 12 bases between. The CDR3 is made up of 16 amino acids. Germline CDR1 is LNHDA and CDR2 is SQIVND (reference sequence). The CDR3 DNA reads as TGTGCCAGTAGTATAGTTACCGGGTTTGGCAATCAGCCCCAGCATTTT. It codes for CASSIVTGFGNQPQHF.

This clone was found once. V gene TRBV9 combines with J gene TRBJ2-3, with D uncertain. The CDR3 spans 16 residues. The germline V gene encodes CDR1 SGDLS and CDR2 YYNGEE. V lost 0 bases, J lost 3 bases, and 14 bases lay in between. The CDR3 sequence: CASSVGQEMGTDTQYF. The DNA of the CDR3 is TGTGCCAGCAGCGTAGGACAAGAGATGGGAACAGATACGCAGTATTTT. Together with reference TRBV9 and TRBJ2-3, the CDR3 gives the full variable domain: DSGVTQTPKHLITATGQRVTLRCSPRSGDLSVYWYQQSLDQGLQFLIQYYNGEERAKGNILERFSAQQFPDLHSELNLSSLELGDSALYFCASSVGQEMGTDTQYFGPGTRLTVL.

The chain joins TRBV4-3 to TRBJ2-7, with 11 bases aligning to TRBD2. After removal of 0 bases from V and 0 bases from J, the junction contained 1 base not matched to a gene. Germline V CDR1 and CDR2: LGHNA, YSLEER. This CDR3 is built from 16 residues. CDR3 sequence (DNA): TGCGCCAGCAGCCAAGAGGGGACTAGCGGCTCCTACGAGCAGTACTTC. It encodes CASSQEGTSGSYEQYF.

V and J are TRBV28 and TRBJ2-7; perhaps D is TRBD1 or TRBD2 (5 bases each). V lost 6 bases, J lost 0 bases, and 15 bases lay in between. This CDR3 is built from 15 residues. Germline CDR1 and CDR2: MDHEN and SYDVKM. CDR3 nucleotides: TGTGCCAGCAGGGACTCAGGGTCCGGCTCCTACGAGCAGTACTTC. Protein: CASRDSGSGSYEQYF.

This chain links TRBV6-6 with TRBJ1-5; D ambiguous. Germline CDR1 reads MNHNY; CDR2 reads SVGAGI (reference sequence). CDR3 length: 15 amino acids. The V gene lost 5 bases and the J gene lost 0 bases, with 11 bases spanning the gap. The CDR3 region is CASSLQRYSNQPQHF. The CDR3 nucleotides read TGTGCCAGCAGTCTACAGAGATATAGCAATCAGCCCCAGCATTTT.

The chain uses TRBV11-2 and TRBJ2-1; TRBD2 agrees at 12 bases. J was trimmed by 7 bases and V by 1 base; bases with no gene match: 2. The CDR3 is 15 residues long. The germline V gene encodes CDR1 SGHAT and CDR2 FQNNGV. The chain's CDR3 is CASSLGLAGANEQFF. The CDR3 nucleotides are TGTGCCAGCAGCTTAGGACTAGCGGGGGCAAATGAGCAGTTCTTC.

V gene TRBV28 combines with J gene TRBJ1-2; D ambiguous. CDR1 is MDHEN and CDR2 is SYDVKM in the germline V gene. Trimming removed 7 bases from V and 6 bases from J, with 18 bases in between. This CDR3 has 14 residues. The CDR3 region has the DNA TGTGCCAGCACCGGGCCTGAGGGCTTGGATGGCTACACCTTC. Its protein product is CASTGPEGLDGYTF.

The chain carries TRBV3-1 (or the pseudogene TRBV3-2) and TRBJ1-1; D not resolved. The ends were cut back, 5 bases at V and 1 base at J, with 8 bases in the middle. The germline V gene has CDR1 LGHDT and CDR2 YNNKEL (reference sequence). The CDR3 runs to 13 residues. Here the CDR3 reads CASSNTWNTEAFF. As DNA, the CDR3 is TGTGCCAGCAGCAATACATGGAACACTGAAGCTTTCTTT.